The entry that follows covers one T cell receptor beta chain sequence. This record belongs to a study of blood T cell repertoires in COVID-19. Study-level background: Samples taken during acute and convalescent COVID-19 were collected in the United States, Italy and Spain.

CDR3 size: 12 residues. From germline, CDR1 is SGHRS and CDR2 YFSETQ. Trimming pared 1 base from V and 10 bases from J, leaving 9 bases between. Only in-frame clones appear in the TCRdb table, and some are missing; sequencing was by immunoSEQ multiplex PCR. The sample records some 270,000 clones, 70% to 90% being singletons. Participant ages covered about 18 to 95 years across approximately 25 US areas. Self-reported history from a screening survey and questionnaire set each donor's cohort. The chain joins TRBV5-1 to TRBJ2-1; D possibly corresponds to TRBD2 (6 bases). The source of this sequence is a woman aged 25-40 years who had recovered from COVID-19. The sequenced sample was PBMCs or T cells enriched from blood (not recorded which). CDR3 loop: CASSLQRGEQFF. As DNA, the CDR3 is TGCGCCAGCAGCTTGCAACGGGGGGAGCAGTTCTTC.